This TCR delta chain derives from a study of Vδ1+ human thymocytes. General study findings and limits: Thymic TRG and TRD repertoires appeared highly polyclonal, with Gaussian CDR3 length distributions. Many TRG clonotypes were shared between donors; TRD repertoires were essentially private.

After alphabeta T cell depletion, CD3+ Vdelta1+ Vdelta2- thymocytes were sorted. Extracted RNA was reverse transcribed into cDNA. CDR3 amplicons came from multiplex PCR with pooled V-gene forward and constant-region reverse primers. TCRdb processed the multiplex PCR reads again with the CATT caller. Counted here are 20,000 to 25,000 delta-chain clones, over 7% occurring once; the ten biggest clones make up over 0.75%. The V gene's germline CDR1 is GEAIGNYY and CDR2 EKD. This CDR3 contains 19 residues. V was pared by 0 bases and J by 4 bases, with 18 bases of the junction left unmatched. The sample holds a few counts of this clone. What it binds is not known. The same CDR3 is also encoded by other DNA sequences in this sample.

The chain combines TRDV2 with TRDJ1; TRDD3 aligns across 8 bases. Sequencing was performed on Vdelta1+ gamma-delta thymocytes from the thymus. The subset denotes: FACS-sorted CD3+ TCRalphabeta- TCRVdelta1+ TCRVdelta2- thymocytes. This receptor was obtained from a child in the first two years of life who had congenital heart surgery. CDR3 region: CACDTGDFGYWGYYDKLIF. The CDR3 DNA is TGTGCCTGTGACACCGGGGATTTCGGTTACTGGGGATACTACGATAAACTCATCTTT.